What follows are 11 T cell receptor beta chains derived from one specimen sequenced in a study of shared clonotypes between healthy human individuals. Profiling relied on immunoSEQ multiplex PCR, and the TCRdb table lists in-frame clones only, not all of them. The table lists over a million clones, 97% to 99% of them singletons, with around 0.33% in the top ten. Sequencing input: naive CD4+ T cells sorted from blood. Subset in this sample: CD45RA+ positively selected. All receptors derive from a man aged 30-40 years in good health.

This chain links TRBV11-2 with TRBJ1-2; no firm D call. Germline values: CDR1 SGHAT, CDR2 FQNNGV. V shed 5 bases and J shed 3 bases, with 19 bases lying between them. This CDR3 comprises 16 residues. This CDR3 reads CASSKPQKGRDYGYTF. The CDR3 DNA reads TGTGCCAGCAGCAAACCCCAGAAGGGAAGGGACTATGGCTACACCTTC.

The chain is built from TRBV10-1 and TRBJ1-5, with D unresolved. The germline V gene has CDR1 WNHNN and CDR2 SYGVQD (reference sequence). The V gene lost 10 bases and the J gene lost 1 base, with 14 bases spanning the gap. This CDR3 has 14 amino acids. The CDR3 nucleotides are TGCGCCACCTCTCCCAGGTTAAGCAATCAGCCCCAGCATTTT. It translates to CATSPRLSNQPQHF.

The J gene is TRBJ2-7, the V gene TRBV5-1; no firm D call. This CDR3 is 12 amino acids long. The germline V gene encodes CDR1 SGHRS and CDR2 YFSETQ. V was shortened by 0 bases and J by 8 bases, with 9 bases between the two germline ends. The chain's CDR3 is CASSLDGPKQYF. The CDR3 nucleotides are TGCGCCAGCAGCTTGGATGGACCCAAGCAGTACTTC.

The CDR3 bases are TGTGCCAGCAGCGCGGGACACCGGAACTCTGGGGCCAACGTCCTGACTTTC. The encoded protein is CASSAGHRNSGANVLTF. V is TRBV9 and J is TRBJ2-6; TRBD1 might be the D (6 bases). The CDR3 totals 17 residues. Trimming took off 3 bases at V and 0 bases at J, with 13 bases between the two ends. Germline CDR1 reads SGDLS; CDR2 reads YYNGEE.

This chain connects TRBV27 to TRBJ2-3; the match to TRBD2 covers 9 bases. The CDR3 length is 17 residues. Trimming removed 5 bases from V and 2 bases from J; junction bases left unmatched: 11. Germline V gives CDR1 MNHEY, CDR2 SMNVEV (reference sequence). The CDR3 reads CASSPPLAGIPTDTQYF. Here the CDR3 DNA reads TGTGCCAGCAGTCCGCCACTAGCGGGCATACCCACAGATACGCAGTATTTT.

CDR3 nucleotide sequence: TGTGCCAGCAGTTCGGCGGGAGGGCCTCAGACCCAGTACTTC. Translated, it gives CASSSAGGPQTQYF. The gene calls are TRBV6-5 and TRBJ2-5, with 9 bases aligning to TRBD2. CDR3 length: 14 amino acids. Looked up from germline, CDR1 is MNHEY and CDR2 is SVGAGI. With V trimmed by 4 bases and J by 6 bases, 6 bases remained unmatched.

This clone appeared once. V gene TRBV7-2 combines with J gene TRBJ2-5, with TRBD2 as a possible D gene (8 bases). Germline CDR1 and CDR2: SGHTA and FQGNSA. V lost 5 bases, J lost 4 bases, and 14 bases lay in between. The CDR3 sequence is 14 residues long. CDR3 bases: TGTGCCAGCAGCCCCGGGAGGGGGCGAGAGACCCAGTACTTC. Translating it yields CASSPGRGRETQYF.

The rearrangement links TRBV6-5 to TRBJ2-3; tentatively, D is TRBD2 (5 bases). The CDR3 totals 15 residues. Germline values: CDR1 MNHEY, CDR2 SVGAGI. Trimming removed 8 bases from V and 4 bases from J, with 19 bases in between. The CDR3 nucleotides are TGTGCCAGCCGCCCGGACTTGGGTCGGGCAGATACGCAGTATTTT. Amino acids: CASRPDLGRADTQYF.

The rearrangement joins TRBV29-1 to TRBJ2-7; D may be TRBD2 (6 bases). Germline CDR1 is SQVTM and CDR2 is ANQGSEA. The CDR3 covers 13 residues. V lost 7 bases to trimming and J lost 2 bases, with 15 bases between them. CDR3 in amino acids: CSGLTGLTYEQYF. In nucleotides, the CDR3 is TGCAGCGGCCTGACGGGACTGACCTACGAGCAGTACTTC.

The rearrangement uses TRBV7-9 and TRBJ1-5, with TRBD1 identical over 8 bases. The V segment lost 2 bases and the J segment 5 bases; nucleotides outside the gene matches: 5. The germline gives CDR1 SEHNR, CDR2 FQNEAQ (reference sequence). This CDR3 has 15 amino acids. CDR3 residues: CASSLTGGLDQPQHF. CDR3 nucleotide sequence: TGTGCCAGCAGCTTAACAGGGGGTCTCGATCAGCCCCAGCATTTT.

The CDR3: CASSYLDRGRPYEQYF. CDR3 nucleotide sequence: TGTGCCAGCAGTTACCTAGACCGGGGGCGCCCCTACGAGCAGTACTTC. The rearrangement links TRBV6-5 to TRBJ2-7; D assignment may be TRBD1 or TRBD2 (6 bases each). CDR1 is MNHEY and CDR2 is SVGAGI in the germline V gene. Trimming removed 2 bases at V and 2 bases at J, with 16 bases between. This CDR3 spans 16 amino acids.